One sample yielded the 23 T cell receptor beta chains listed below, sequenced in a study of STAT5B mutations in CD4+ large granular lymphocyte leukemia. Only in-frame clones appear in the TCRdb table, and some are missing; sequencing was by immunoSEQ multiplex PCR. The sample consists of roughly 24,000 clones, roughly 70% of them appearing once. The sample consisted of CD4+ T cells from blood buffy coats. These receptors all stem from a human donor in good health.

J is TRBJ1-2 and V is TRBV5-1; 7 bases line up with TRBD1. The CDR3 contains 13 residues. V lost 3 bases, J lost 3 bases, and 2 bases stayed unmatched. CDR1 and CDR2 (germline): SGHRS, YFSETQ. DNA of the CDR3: TGCGCCAGCAGCTCAACAGGGGACTATGGCTACACCTTC. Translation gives CASSSTGDYGYTF.

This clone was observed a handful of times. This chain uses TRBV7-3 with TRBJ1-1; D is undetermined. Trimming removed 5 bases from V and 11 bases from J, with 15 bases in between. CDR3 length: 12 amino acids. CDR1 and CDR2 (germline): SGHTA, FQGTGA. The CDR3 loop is CASSPGSGLAFF. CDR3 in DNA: TGTGCCAGCAGCCCGGGATCAGGTTTGGCTTTCTTT.

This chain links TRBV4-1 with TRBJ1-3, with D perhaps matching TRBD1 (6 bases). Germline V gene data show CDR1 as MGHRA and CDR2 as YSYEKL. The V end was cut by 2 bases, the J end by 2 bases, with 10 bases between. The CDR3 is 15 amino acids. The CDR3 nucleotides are TGCGCCAGCAGCCAACCGACAGGCGCTGGAAACACCATATATTTT. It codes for CASSQPTGAGNTIYF.

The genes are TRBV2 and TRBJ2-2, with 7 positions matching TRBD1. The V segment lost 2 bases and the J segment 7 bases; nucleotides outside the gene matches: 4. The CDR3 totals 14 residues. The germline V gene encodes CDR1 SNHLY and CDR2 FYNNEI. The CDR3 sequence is CASSELRGLGELFF. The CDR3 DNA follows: TGTGCCAGCAGTGAACTAAGGGGGCTCGGGGAGCTGTTTTTT.

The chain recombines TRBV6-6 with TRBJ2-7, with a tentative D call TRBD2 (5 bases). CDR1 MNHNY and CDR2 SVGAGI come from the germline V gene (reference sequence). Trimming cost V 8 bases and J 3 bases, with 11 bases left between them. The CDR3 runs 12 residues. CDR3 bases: TGTGCCAGCGGAGGCAGAATCTACGAGCAGTACTTC. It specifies CASGGRIYEQYF.

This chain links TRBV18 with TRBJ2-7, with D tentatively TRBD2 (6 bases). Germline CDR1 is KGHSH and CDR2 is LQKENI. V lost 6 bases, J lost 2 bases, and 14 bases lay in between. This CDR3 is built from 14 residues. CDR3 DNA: TGTGCCAGCTCCGGGGGAGGAGAAACCTACGAGCAGTACTTC. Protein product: CASSGGGETYEQYF.

CDR3 nucleotide sequence: TGTGCCAGCAGCTTAGTGGGGGGGGAGACAGATACGCAGTATTTT. Amino acid sequence: CASSLVGGETDTQYF. The V and J genes are TRBV13 and TRBJ2-3; 7 bases agree with TRBD2. Germline V gives CDR1 PRHDT, CDR2 FYEKMQ (reference sequence). Trimming removed 1 base from V and 3 bases from J; junction bases left unmatched: 4. The CDR3 is 15 amino acids.

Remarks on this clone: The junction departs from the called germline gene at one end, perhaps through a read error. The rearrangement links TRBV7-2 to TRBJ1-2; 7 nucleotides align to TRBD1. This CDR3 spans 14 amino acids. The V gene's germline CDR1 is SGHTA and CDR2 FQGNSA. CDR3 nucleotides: TGTGCCAGCAGCTTAGACCAGGGGGACTATGGCTACGCCTTC. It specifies CASSLDQGDYGYAF.

The CDR3 coding sequence is TGTGCCAGCAGCTTGACAGGGATGACTGAAGCTTTCTTT. Protein: CASSLTGMTEAFF. The chain links TRBV6-6 to TRBJ1-1; TRBD1 matches 7 bases. The CDR3 sequence is 13 residues long. V was pared by 6 bases and J by 5 bases, with 6 bases of the junction left unmatched. Looked up from germline, CDR1 is MNHNY and CDR2 is SVGAGI (reference sequence).

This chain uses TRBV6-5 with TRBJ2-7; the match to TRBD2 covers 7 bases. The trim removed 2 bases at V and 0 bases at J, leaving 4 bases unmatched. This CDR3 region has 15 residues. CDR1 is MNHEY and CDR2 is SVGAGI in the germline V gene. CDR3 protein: CASSYLAVSSYEQYF. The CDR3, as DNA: TGTGCCAGCAGTTACCTAGCGGTGAGCTCCTACGAGCAGTACTTC.

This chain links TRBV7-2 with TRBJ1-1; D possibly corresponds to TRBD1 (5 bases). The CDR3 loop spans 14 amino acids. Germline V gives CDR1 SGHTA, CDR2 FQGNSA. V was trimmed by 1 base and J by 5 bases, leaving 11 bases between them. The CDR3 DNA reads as TGTGCCAGCAGCTTAGAGCAGGGCGGGACTGAAGCTTTCTTT. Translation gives CASSLEQGGTEAFF.

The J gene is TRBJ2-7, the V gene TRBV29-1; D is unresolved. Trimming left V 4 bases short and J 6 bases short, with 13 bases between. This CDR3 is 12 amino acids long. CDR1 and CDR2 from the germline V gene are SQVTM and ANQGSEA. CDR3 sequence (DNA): TGCAGCGTTGCGGTTACTGTTGCCGAGCAGTACTTC. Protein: CSVAVTVAEQYF.

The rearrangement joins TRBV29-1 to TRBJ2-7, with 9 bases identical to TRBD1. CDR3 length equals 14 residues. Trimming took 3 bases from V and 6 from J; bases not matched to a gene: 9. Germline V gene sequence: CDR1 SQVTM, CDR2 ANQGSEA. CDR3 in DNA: TGCAGCGTTGAGAGGGGACAGGGTTCGTCCGAGCAGTACTTC. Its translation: CSVERGQGSSEQYF.

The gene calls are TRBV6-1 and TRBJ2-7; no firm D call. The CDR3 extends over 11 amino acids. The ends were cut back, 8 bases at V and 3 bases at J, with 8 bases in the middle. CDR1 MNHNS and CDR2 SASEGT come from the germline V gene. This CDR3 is CASYSSYEQYF. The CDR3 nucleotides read TGTGCCAGCTACAGCAGCTACGAGCAGTACTTC.

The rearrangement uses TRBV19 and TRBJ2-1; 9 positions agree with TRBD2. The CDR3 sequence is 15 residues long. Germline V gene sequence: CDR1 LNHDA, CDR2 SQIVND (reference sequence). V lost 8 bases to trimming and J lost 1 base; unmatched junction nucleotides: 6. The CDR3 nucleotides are TGTGCCAGTGGACCGGGACTAGCTTCCTACAATGAGCAGTTCTTC. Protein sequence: CASGPGLASYNEQFF.

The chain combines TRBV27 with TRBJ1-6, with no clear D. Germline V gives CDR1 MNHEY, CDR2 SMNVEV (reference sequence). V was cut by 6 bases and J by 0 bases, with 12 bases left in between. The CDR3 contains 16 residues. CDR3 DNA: TGTGCCAGCAGATTACAAAGCAGCTCCTATAATTCACCCCTCCACTTT. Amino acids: CASRLQSSSYNSPLHF.

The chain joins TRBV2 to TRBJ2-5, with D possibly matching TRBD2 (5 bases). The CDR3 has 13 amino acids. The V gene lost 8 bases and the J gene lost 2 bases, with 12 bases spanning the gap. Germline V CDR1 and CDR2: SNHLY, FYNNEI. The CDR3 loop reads CASGPAGQETQYF. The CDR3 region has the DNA TGTGCCAGCGGTCCTGCGGGTCAAGAGACCCAGTACTTC.

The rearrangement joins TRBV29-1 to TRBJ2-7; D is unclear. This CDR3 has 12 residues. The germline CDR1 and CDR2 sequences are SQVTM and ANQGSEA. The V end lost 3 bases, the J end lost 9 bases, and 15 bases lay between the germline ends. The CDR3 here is CSVDADGTAQYF. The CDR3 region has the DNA TGCAGCGTTGACGCGGACGGTACTGCGCAGTACTTC.

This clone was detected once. In DNA, the CDR3 is TGTGCCAGCAGTGTCGCGGGGCAGGATGTCTACAATGAGCAGTTCTTC. It codes for CASSVAGQDVYNEQFF. The chain is built from TRBV6-1 and TRBJ2-1, with D maybe TRBD2 (6 bases). CDR1 is MNHNS, CDR2 SASEGT, per germline. Trimming took off 4 bases at V and 3 bases at J, with 16 bases between the two ends. The CDR3 is 16 amino acids.

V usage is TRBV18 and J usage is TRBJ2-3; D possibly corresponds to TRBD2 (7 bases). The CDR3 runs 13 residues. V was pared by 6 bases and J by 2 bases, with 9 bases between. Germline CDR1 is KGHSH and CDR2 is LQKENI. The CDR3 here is CASSGGPTDTQYF. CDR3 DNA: TGTGCCAGCTCCGGGGGGCCCACAGATACGCAGTATTTT.

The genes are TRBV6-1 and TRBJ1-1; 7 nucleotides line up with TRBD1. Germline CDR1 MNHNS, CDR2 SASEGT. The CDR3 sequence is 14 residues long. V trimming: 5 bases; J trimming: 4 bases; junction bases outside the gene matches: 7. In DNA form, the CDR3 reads TGTGCCAGCAGTAACAGGGGCGAGGGCACTGAAGCTTTCTTT. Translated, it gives CASSNRGEGTEAFF.

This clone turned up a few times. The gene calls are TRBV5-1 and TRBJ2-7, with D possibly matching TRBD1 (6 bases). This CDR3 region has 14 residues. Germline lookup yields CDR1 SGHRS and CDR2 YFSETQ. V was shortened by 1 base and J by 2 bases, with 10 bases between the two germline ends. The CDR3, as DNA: TGCGCCAGCAGCTTGCAGGGGATACCCTACGAGCAGTACTTC. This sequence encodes CASSLQGIPYEQYF. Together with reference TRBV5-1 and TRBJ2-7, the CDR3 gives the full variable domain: KAGVTQTPRYLIKTRGQQVTLSCSPISGHRSVSWYQQTPGQGLQFLFEYFSETQRNKGNFPGRFSGRQFSNSRSEMNVSTLELGDSALYLCASSLQGIPYEQYFGPGTRLTVT.

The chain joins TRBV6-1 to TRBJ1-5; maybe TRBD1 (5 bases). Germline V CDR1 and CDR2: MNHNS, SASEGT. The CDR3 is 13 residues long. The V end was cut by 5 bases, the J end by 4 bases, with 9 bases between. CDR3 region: CASSWGGNQPQHF. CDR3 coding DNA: TGTGCCAGCAGTTGGGGGGGAAATCAGCCCCAGCATTTT.